A selection of T cell receptor beta chains follows, all from one sample in a study of blood T cell repertoires in COVID-19. TCRdb's copy holds only in-frame clones and misses some; the assay was immunoSEQ multiplex PCR. The sample comprises some 400,000 clones, 80% to 90% of which are singletons, and approximately 1.2% rests with the top ten. What was sequenced was PBMCs or T cells enriched from blood (not recorded which). The receptors shown here come from a man aged 25 to 45 who had recovered from COVID-19. CDR3s include the opening cysteine and the closing phenylalanine or tryptophan. Each record gives: J gene, D gene, V gene, clone size, CDR3 length, CDR3 DNA, CDR3 protein. D genes are given only for firm matches. Expanded clones are given a class, and other clones once, few, many or no size at all.

j_gene: TRBJ1-1; d_gene: TRBD1; v_gene: TRBV5-1; abundance: many; len: 20; CDR3nt: TGCGCCAGCAGCTTGGGGGACAGGGGGATTCAAGACCACCCGGGTACTGAAGCTTTCTTT; CDR3aa: CASSLGDRGIQDHPGTEAFF
j_gene: TRBJ2-7; d_gene: .; v_gene: TRBV6-5; abundance: .; len: 16; CDR3nt: TGTGCCAGCAGTTACTCGGGAGGGGGACCACCGTACGAGCAGTACTTC; CDR3aa: CASSYSGGGPPYEQYF
j_gene: TRBJ1-1; d_gene: .; v_gene: TRBV25-1; abundance: .; len: 13; CDR3nt: TGTGCCAGCAGTGACAGGGTCACCACTGAAGCTTTCTTT; CDR3aa: CASSDRVTTEAFF
j_gene: TRBJ1-2; d_gene: TRBD1; v_gene: TRBV27; abundance: .; len: 14; CDR3nt: TGTGCCAGCAGTTCCCCGGGACAGGGAGATGGCTACACCTTC; CDR3aa: CASSSPGQGDGYTF
j_gene: TRBJ1-4; d_gene: TRBD1; v_gene: TRBV7-8; abundance: .; len: 17; CDR3nt: TGTGCCAGCAGCTTAGGAGGACTCAGGGGGGATGCTGAAAAACTGTTTTTT; CDR3aa: CASSLGGLRGDAEKLFF
j_gene: TRBJ1-2; d_gene: .; v_gene: TRBV5-1; abundance: .; len: 15; CDR3nt: TGCGCCAGCAGCTTGGCTACAGGAGCCAACTATGGCTACACCTTC; CDR3aa: CASSLATGANYGYTF
j_gene: TRBJ2-3; d_gene: .; v_gene: TRBV12-5; abundance: .; len: 18; CDR3nt: TGTGCTAGTGGTTTGGTACAATCGGGACTCGCCGCCACAGATACGCAGTATTTT; CDR3aa: CASGLVQSGLAATDTQYF
j_gene: TRBJ2-2; d_gene: TRBD1; v_gene: TRBV10-1; abundance: .; len: 17; CDR3nt: TGCGCCAGCAGTGACCTGGGACAGGGGTGGGACACCGGGGAGCTGTTTTTT; CDR3aa: CASSDLGQGWDTGELFF
j_gene: TRBJ2-3; d_gene: TRBD2; v_gene: TRBV29-1; abundance: .; len: 11; CDR3nt: TGCAGCGTGATACTAGCGGGGAACGGGTATTTT; CDR3aa: CSVILAGNGYF
j_gene: TRBJ2-7; d_gene: .; v_gene: TRBV29-1; abundance: .; len: 13; CDR3nt: TGCAGCGTTGCGGCAGGCCACTCCTACGAGCAGTACTTC; CDR3aa: CSVAAGHSYEQYF
j_gene: TRBJ1-5; d_gene: .; v_gene: TRBV18; abundance: .; len: 17; CDR3nt: TGTGCCAGCTCACCACGAACATTGGGGCTACGAGATCAGCCCCAGCATTTT; CDR3aa: CASSPRTLGLRDQPQHF
j_gene: TRBJ1-2; d_gene: .; v_gene: TRBV7-9; abundance: .; len: 13; CDR3nt: TGTGCCAGCAGCTCTGGACATCTTTATGGCTACACCTTC; CDR3aa: CASSSGHLYGYTF
j_gene: TRBJ1-6; d_gene: .; v_gene: TRBV12-3/TRBV12-4; abundance: .; len: 13; CDR3nt: TGTGCCAGCAGCCGCGGGGGGGGGACACCCCTCCACTTT; CDR3aa: CASSRGGGTPLHF
j_gene: TRBJ1-6; d_gene: .; v_gene: TRBV9; abundance: .; len: 14; CDR3nt: TGTGCCAGCAGCGAGACAGGCAAAAATTCACCCCTCCACTTT; CDR3aa: CASSETGKNSPLHF
j_gene: TRBJ2-7; d_gene: TRBD1; v_gene: TRBV9; abundance: .; len: 11; CDR3nt: TGTGCCAGCGGGACAGACTACGAGCAGTACTTC; CDR3aa: CASGTDYEQYF
j_gene: TRBJ1-4; d_gene: TRBD1; v_gene: TRBV7-8; abundance: .; len: 15; CDR3nt: TGTGCCAGCAGCCCGAGAGGGGGCATCAATGAAAAACTGTTTTTT; CDR3aa: CASSPRGGINEKLFF
j_gene: TRBJ1-3; d_gene: .; v_gene: TRBV6-1; abundance: once; len: 17; CDR3nt: TGTGCCAGCAGTGCCCGCCGGGACACCGACTCTGGAAACACCATATATTTT; CDR3aa: CASSARRDTDSGNTIYF
j_gene: TRBJ2-3; d_gene: TRBD2; v_gene: TRBV7-2; abundance: .; len: 15; CDR3nt: TGTGCCAGCAGCTTTAGCGGGGGGAAATCAGATACGCAGTATTTT; CDR3aa: CASSFSGGKSDTQYF
j_gene: TRBJ2-1; d_gene: .; v_gene: TRBV5-5; abundance: .; len: 14; CDR3nt: TGTGCCAGCAGCGCGGGACAGACTTTCAATGAGCAGTTCTTC; CDR3aa: CASSAGQTFNEQFF
j_gene: TRBJ2-4; d_gene: .; v_gene: TRBV19; abundance: .; len: 16; CDR3nt: TGTGCCAGTAGTCCCGACAACTCCCTAGCCAAAAACATTCAGTACTTC; CDR3aa: CASSPDNSLAKNIQYF
j_gene: TRBJ1-5; d_gene: .; v_gene: TRBV9; abundance: few; len: 15; CDR3nt: TGTGCCAGCAGCCCCGGGGGGGTGGGGAATCAGCCCCAGCATTTT; CDR3aa: CASSPGGVGNQPQHF
j_gene: TRBJ1-2; d_gene: .; v_gene: TRBV27; abundance: .; len: 15; CDR3nt: TGTGCCAGCAGTTTAGGGCCCTCGTACCACTATGGCTACACCTTC; CDR3aa: CASSLGPSYHYGYTF
j_gene: TRBJ2-1; d_gene: .; v_gene: TRBV6-5; abundance: .; len: 15; CDR3nt: TGTGCCAGCAGAGACACGCGCAGGGGCGACAATGAGCAGTTCTTC; CDR3aa: CASRDTRRGDNEQFF